The 5 T cell receptor beta chains given below trace back to one sample, sequenced in a study of technical replicates of blood from a handful of donors (dated by TCRdb to about 2017). Library preparation used the immunoSEQ multiplex PCR assay. As stored in TCRdb, this immuneACCESS dataset retains in-frame rearrangements with V and J assigned. A fraction of the clones does not appear; measured against another copy, unresolved V genes explain less than half of the discrepancy, and the remainder lacks a known reason. The sample table holds 70,000 to 95,000 clones, of which 90% to 95% were seen once. Clones ranked in the top ten supply roughly 0.24% of the sample. Sequenced: T cells isolated from PBMCs. The receptors were gathered from a human donor in good health.

J is TRBJ1-5 and V is TRBV28; no clear D gene. Germline values: CDR1 MDHEN, CDR2 SYDVKM. The ends were cut back, 7 bases at V and 7 bases at J, with 23 bases in the middle. The CDR3 has 16 residues. CDR3 coding DNA: TGTGCCAGCACCAAAGACCGGGGTTGGGCGCGACAGCCCCAGCATTTT. Its protein is CASTKDRGWARQPQHF.

This clone has only one observation. V is TRBV4-2 and J is TRBJ2-5; TRBD1 matches at 10 bases. The germline V gene has CDR1 LGHNA and CDR2 YNFKEQ. CDR3 length: 16 residues. J lost 3 bases, V lost 5 bases, and 9 bases had no gene match. This CDR3 reads CASSGRFGTGEETQYF. CDR3 sequence (DNA): TGTGCCAGCAGCGGGCGGTTTGGGACAGGGGAAGAGACCCAGTACTTC.

The chain uses TRBV4-1 and TRBJ1-5; D may be TRBD1 (5 bases). V dropped 3 bases and J dropped 1 base, with 7 bases sitting between them. Germline-derived CDR1 and CDR2 are MGHRA and YSYEKL. This CDR3 is 14 amino acids long. The CDR3 reads CASSQAGSNQPQHF. CDR3 nucleotides: TGCGCCAGCAGCCAGGCAGGGAGCAATCAGCCCCAGCATTTT.

This chain uses TRBV5-6 with TRBJ1-2; D not certain. The CDR3 consists of 13 residues. Germline lookup yields CDR1 SGHDT and CDR2 YYEEEE. Trimming removed 5 bases from V and 2 bases from J, with 10 bases in between. In nucleotides, the CDR3 is TGTGCCAGCAGTTTACTCCCAAACTATGGCTACACCTTC. Its protein product is CASSLLPNYGYTF.

The sample holds a few counts of this clone. This chain connects TRBV6-5 to TRBJ1-1; D unresolved. V lost 5 bases, J lost 4 bases, and 14 bases lay in between. This CDR3 comprises 14 residues. Germline CDR1 is MNHEY and CDR2 is SVGAGI. DNA for the CDR3: TGTGCCAGCAGTCCCAGAGGGTCATCCACTGAAGCTTTCTTT. Translation gives CASSPRGSSTEAFF.